A single T cell receptor (beta chain) is shown here with its context. This sample was taken from a study of blood T cell repertoires in COVID-19. The table came from immunoSEQ multiplex PCR; TCRdb's copy has only in-frame clones and leaves some out. The table lists under 250,000 clones, around nine tenths of them singletons. This CDR3 is built from 13 residues. Germline assignment: CDR1 SGHAT and CDR2 FQNNGV. V was clipped by 1 base and J by 6 bases, with 6 bases between them. The TCR was taken from a woman aged 60 to 75 who had recovered from COVID-19. Sequencing was performed on peripheral blood. The V gene is TRBV11-2, the J gene TRBJ2-2, with no clear D. In DNA, the CDR3 is TGTGCCAGCAGCTTAGGGGCAGCCGGGGAGCTGTTTTTT. Translating it yields CASSLGAAGELFF. The full variable domain, completed using reference TRBV11-2 and TRBJ2-2, is EAGVAQSPRYKIIEKRQSVAFWCNPISGHATLYWYQQILGQGPKLLIQFQNNGVVDDSQLPKDRFSAERLKGVDSTLKIQPAKLEDSAVYLCASSLGAAGELFFGEGSRLTVL.